This TCR beta chain originates from a study of blood T cell repertoires in COVID-19. Looking at the study overall: Italy, Spain and the United States were the sources of the convalescent and acute COVID-19 samples.

Assay used: immunoSEQ multiplex PCR; TCRdb lists only in-frame clones, some missing. The sample contains more than 100,000 clones, approximately 88% of which appear only once. The CDR3 runs to 15 residues. Germline CDR1 is SGDLS and CDR2 is YYNGEE. V shed 0 bases, J shed 8 bases, and the junction held 6 bases outside the gene matches. Sequenced: peripheral blood. The receptor's source is a man between 70 and 80 years old with active COVID-19. J is TRBJ2-1 and V is TRBV9, with TRBD2 matching over 9 bases. The CDR3 spells CASSVGGGRDHEQFF. The CDR3 DNA reads TGTGCCAGCAGCGTAGGCGGCGGGAGGGATCATGAGCAGTTCTTC.